This record covers a single T cell receptor beta chain. The data are from a study of blood T cell repertoires in COVID-19. Background on the study: Italy, Spain and the United States were the sources of the convalescent and acute COVID-19 samples. The cDNA or gDNA used as material had been derived from T cells, B-cell-depleted T cells, or PBMCs.

Trimming left V 8 bases short and J 7 bases short, with 21 bases between. This CDR3 region has 15 residues. Germline CDR1 and CDR2: MNHNY and SVGAGI (reference sequence). As handled by the study authors: Amplification of reference gene primers was used by the study to estimate nucleated cell counts. Produced via immunoSEQ multiplex PCR; TCRdb's table is partial and in-frame only. That table supplies the V and J calls and clone size; D and trimming were determined from the DNA. The sample lists 240,000 or so clones, 75% to 90% seen once, with around 12% in the top ten. The V call is TRBV6-6, the J call TRBJ2-1; possible D gene TRBD2, 7 bases. The specimen sequenced was peripheral blood. This sequence was found in a woman aged 55 to 70 with active or convalescent COVID-19. The CDR3 protein is CASGWLGGPTNEQFF. CDR3 nucleotides: TGTGCCAGCGGATGGTTGGGGGGGCCCACGAATGAGCAGTTCTTC.